This TCR beta chain was recorded in a study of vaccination and CD4 T cells after COVID-19. Study-wide context: Subjects got two shots of BNT162b2 or mRNA-1273 vaccine. Cultures designated as controls were supplied with a CEFX pool, an HIV-1 Nef pool, or no peptide.

Sequencing of the DNA from cultured CD4+ T cells was carried out with the Oncomine TCR Beta short-read assay. MiXCR was run by TCRdb on the PCR reads, yielding one entry per CDR3 protein. The data show 11,000 or so distinct CDR3 sequences, about 60% seen once. This clonotype has a handful of counts. The target antigen is unknown. The trim removed 0 bases at V and 9 bases at J, leaving 6 bases unmatched. Per germline, CDR1 LNHDA and CDR2 SQIVND (reference sequence). The CDR3 loop spans 15 amino acids. Treatment reported: approximately nine-day PBMC culture with coronavirus spike peptide pools or control peptides (ViraFEST assay).

The sequenced sample was CD4+ T cells from blood, cultured in vitro. This sequence originates from a human donor who had recovered from COVID-19. The chain links TRBV19 to TRBJ1-3, with 9 bases identical to TRBD1. This chain's CDR3 is CASSIDGTGRSTIYF. The CDR3 coding sequence is TGTGCCAGTAGTATAGATGGGACAGGGAGGTCCACCATATATTTT. Combining the CDR3 with reference TRBV19 and TRBJ1-3 gives the whole variable domain DGGITQSPKYLFRKEGQNVTLSCEQNLNHDAMYWYRQDPGQGLRLIYYSQIVNDFQKGDIAEGYSVSREKKESFPLTVTSAQKNPTAFYLCASSIDGTGRSTIYFGEGSWLTVV.